This is a list of T cell receptor beta chains from one sample in a study of low-dose radiotherapy and immunotherapy resistance in tumors. TCRdb reprocessed the reads via MiXCR and lists one record per CDR3 protein. The top ten hold roughly 1.5% of the sample, which has 80,000 or so distinct CDR3 sequences, 17% seen once. Sequencing used PBMCs, obtained after low-dose radiotherapy plus immunotherapy. These receptors came from a male donor with prostate cancer. Both conserved end residues are part of each CDR3. The D gene is left open where the match is weak. Not all rows give a size; the values are once, few, many and, for expanded clones, a class.

clone size	J gene	D gene	V gene	CDR3 protein	CDR3 DNA
many	TRBJ2-6	NA	TRBV2	CASSQTSGANVLTF	TGTGCCAGCAGTCAAACCTCTGGGGCCAACGTCCTGACTTTC
many	TRBJ2-2	TRBD2	TRBV20-1	CSAGSRAGERFGELFF	TGCAGTGCTGGGAGCCGAGCGGGAGAGAGGTTTGGGGAGCTGTTTTTT
many	TRBJ2-7	TRBD2	TRBV6-2/TRBV6-3	CASSYSWGSELAVSYEQYF	TGTGCCAGCAGTTACTCGTGGGGGTCTGAACTAGCGGTCTCCTACGAGCAGTACTTC
many	TRBJ2-5	TRBD2	TRBV20-1	CSARGMGLATTLTQYF	TGCAGTGCTAGAGGAATGGGACTAGCAACCACGTTGACCCAGTACTTC
many	TRBJ2-2	TRBD1	TRBV13	CASSWGPTGAGTGELFF	TGTGCCAGCAGCTGGGGCCCGACAGGGGCGGGTACCGGGGAGCTGTTTTTT
many	TRBJ2-2	TRBD2	TRBV20-1	CSARGGGNTGELFF	TGCAGTGCTAGGGGCGGGGGGAACACCGGGGAGCTGTTTTTT
few	TRBJ2-1	NA	TRBV5-6	CASSLDNGAYYNEQFF	TGTGCCAGCAGCTTGGATAATGGGGCCTACTACAATGAGCAGTTCTTC
many	TRBJ2-7	NA	TRBV29-1	CSVASADSYEQYF	TGCAGCGTTGCGTCAGCCGACTCCTACGAGCAGTACTTC
many	TRBJ2-1	TRBD2	TRBV12-3/TRBV12-4	CASSSSYKRESYNEQFF	TGTGCCAGCAGTTCCTCCTATAAGCGGGAGTCCTACAATGAGCAGTTCTTC
many	TRBJ2-3	NA	TRBV28	CASSNTGSFGDTQYF	TGTGCCAGCAGTAATACAGGGAGTTTCGGAGATACGCAGTATTTT
many	TRBJ1-5	NA	TRBV29-1	CSVLAGSSNQPQHF	TGCAGCGTTCTAGCAGGGTCTAGCAATCAGCCCCAGCATTTT
many	TRBJ1-1	NA	TRBV5-1	CASSLNWQGNTEAFF	TGCGCCAGCAGCTTAAACTGGCAGGGGAACACTGAAGCTTTCTTT
many	TRBJ2-5	NA	TRBV11-2	CASSFSGRETQYF	TGTGCCAGCAGCTTCTCGGGGAGGGAGACCCAGTACTTC
many	TRBJ2-7	TRBD2	TRBV28	CASRVAGPSSYEQYF	TGTGCCAGCAGGGTAGCGGGCCCCAGCTCCTACGAGCAGTACTTC
few	TRBJ2-3	NA	TRBV6-6	CASTGGRGSTDTQYF	TGTGCCAGCACCGGGGGGCGGGGGAGCACAGATACGCAGTATTTT
many	TRBJ2-1	TRBD2	TRBV29-1	CSVASGSRYEQFF	TGCAGCGTTGCTAGCGGGAGTAGGTATGAGCAGTTCTTC
many	TRBJ2-5	TRBD2	TRBV6-2/TRBV6-3	CASSYSERELETQYF	TGTGCCAGCAGTTACTCTGAGCGGGAGTTGGAGACCCAGTACTTC
many	TRBJ2-5	NA	TRBV2	CASSELGTVETQYF	TGTGCCAGCAGTGAGTTAGGGACGGTAGAGACCCAGTACTTC
many	TRBJ1-1	TRBD1	TRBV10-3	CAIRNQGANTEAFF	TGTGCCATCAGGAACCAGGGGGCGAACACTGAAGCTTTCTTT
many	TRBJ1-1	NA	TRBV29-1	CSVIQTNTEAFF	TGCAGCGTAATACAGACGAACACTGAAGCTTTCTTT
many	TRBJ2-3	NA	TRBV20-1	CSARVTASTDTQYF	TGCAGTGCTAGAGTAACAGCCAGCACAGATACGCAGTATTTT
many	TRBJ2-3	NA	TRBV20-1	CSARRLGSDTQYF	TGCAGTGCTAGGCGGCTGGGGTCAGATACGCAGTATTTT
many	TRBJ2-2	TRBD2	TRBV7-3	CASSVGTSTGELFF	TGTGCCAGCAGCGTCGGGACTAGTACCGGGGAGCTGTTTTTT
many	TRBJ2-7	NA	TRBV6-1	CASRNVAAPEQYF	TGTGCCAGCAGAAACGTTGCGGCCCCCGAGCAGTACTTC
NA	TRBJ2-2	NA	TRBV7-2	CASSLGASGELFF	TGTGCCAGCAGCTTAGGGGCCAGCGGGGAGCTGTTTTTT
many	TRBJ2-1	TRBD2	TRBV28	CASRLAGAPSNEQFF	TGTGCCAGCAGGTTAGCGGGAGCGCCCAGTAATGAGCAGTTCTTC
many	TRBJ1-4	TRBD1	TRBV7-2	CASSFQGGNEKLFF	TGTGCCAGCAGCTTCCAGGGGGGTAATGAAAAACTGTTTTTT
many	TRBJ1-3	NA	TRBV20-1	CSARPQINTIYF	TGCAGTGCTAGGCCACAGATAAACACCATATATTTT
many	TRBJ2-1	TRBD2	TRBV5-1	CASSLVAGASYNEQFF	TGCGCCAGCAGCTTGGTGGCGGGAGCATCCTACAATGAGCAGTTCTTC
NA	TRBJ1-2	NA	TRBV27	CASSLIGGPLGYTF	TGTGCCAGCAGTTTAATAGGCGGACCTCTGGGCTACACCTTC
many	TRBJ2-7	TRBD1	TRBV7-8	CASSLASAGGQYF	TGTGCCAGCAGCTTAGCGTCGGCAGGGGGGCAGTACTTC
many	TRBJ2-5	NA	TRBV4-3	CASSQDGKAGSTAQYF	TGCGCCAGCAGCCAAGACGGGAAGGCAGGATCCACGGCCCAGTACTTC
NA	TRBJ1-1	NA	TRBV5-1	CASSQNPGGVNTEAFF	TGCGCCAGCAGCCAAAATCCGGGAGGGGTGAACACTGAAGCTTTCTTT
many	TRBJ2-1	NA	TRBV30	CAWRRVGSYNEQFF	TGTGCCTGGAGAAGGGTCGGCTCCTACAATGAGCAGTTCTTC
many	TRBJ1-1	NA	TRBV28	CASRIGGRDSEAFF	TGTGCCAGCCGGATCGGTGGCAGGGATAGTGAAGCTTTCTTT
many	TRBJ1-3	NA	TRBV7-2	CASSPTGSRNTIYF	TGTGCCAGCAGCCCTACGGGCAGTCGTAACACCATATATTTT